The 21 T cell receptor beta chains in this list originate from one sample, sequenced in a study of vaccination and CD4 T cells after COVID-19. Sequenced with the Oncomine TCR Beta short-read assay was DNA taken from cultured CD4+ T cells. Each CDR3 protein gets one entry after TCRdb re-called the PCR reads with MiXCR. The data show approximately 17,000 distinct CDR3 sequences, around 58% seen once. Antigen specificity for these receptors is unknown. Described treatment: approximately 10-day PBMC culture with coronavirus spike peptide pools or control peptides (ViraFEST assay). Material: CD4+ T cells from blood, cultured in vitro. These receptors were taken from a human donor who had recovered from COVID-19.

The CDR3 nucleotides read TGTGCCATCAGTGACCGACAGGGTGACTATGGCTACACCTTC. Protein product: CAISDRQGDYGYTF. The chain joins TRBV10-3 to TRBJ1-2; TRBD1 agrees at 7 bases. Germline CDR1 and CDR2: ENHRY and SYGVKD. The J segment lost 3 bases and the V segment lost 3 bases, leaving 4 bases of the junction unmatched. The CDR3 consists of 14 residues.

V gene TRBV6-2 or TRBV6-3 combines with J gene TRBJ1-1; D might be TRBD1 (5 bases). The CDR3 sequence is 12 residues long. V gave up 8 bases and J gave up 4 bases, with 11 bases separating them. The germline V gene has CDR1 MNHEY and CDR2 SVGEGT. The chain's CDR3 is CASGRGGTEAFF. The CDR3 nucleotides read TGTGCCAGCGGGCGGGGCGGCACTGAAGCTTTCTTT.

This chain uses TRBV27 with TRBJ1-5; D unclear. The CDR3 contains 13 residues. CDR1 and CDR2 from the germline V gene are MNHEY and SMNVEV (reference sequence). V was cut by 3 bases and J by 5 bases, with 8 bases left in between. The CDR3 coding sequence is TGTGCCAGCAGTTTGGCGTGGGATCAGCCCCAGCATTTT. Its protein is CASSLAWDQPQHF.

The V gene is TRBV5-4, the J gene TRBJ2-5, with 7 positions matching TRBD1. Germline V gene data show CDR1 as SGHNT and CDR2 as YYREEE (reference sequence). Trimming cost V 4 bases and J 3 bases; bases outside gene matches: 0. The CDR3 contains 12 residues. The CDR3 loop reads CASSDREETQYF. The CDR3 coding sequence is TGTGCCAGCAGCGACAGGGAAGAGACCCAGTACTTC.

The chain combines TRBV6-5 with TRBJ1-1, with D possibly matching TRBD1 (6 bases). With 0 bases removed from V and 4 bases from J, the gap between germline ends came to 12 bases. There are 15 residues in the CDR3. Looked up from germline, CDR1 is MNHEY and CDR2 is SVGAGI. CDR3 in DNA: TGTGCCAGCAGTTACTCAGGGGGGGGATCCACTGAAGCTTTCTTT. Translating gives CASSYSGGGSTEAFF.

The chain carries TRBV21-1 and TRBJ1-6. TRBV21-1 is marked as a pseudogene. This CDR3 is 15 amino acids long. The CDR3 DNA is TGTGCCAGCAGCAAAGAAGAGTGGGATAATTCACCCCTCCACTTT. Protein product: CASSKEEWDNSPLHF.

This clonotype was seen a single time. CDR3 loop: CASTQRAGKEQFF. DNA of the CDR3: TGTGCCAGCACACAGAGGGCAGGGAAGGAGCAGTTCTTC. The chain couples TRBV12-3 or TRBV12-4 to TRBJ2-1; D is tentatively TRBD1 or TRBD2 (5 bases each). Trimming took off 7 bases at V and 10 bases at J, with 17 bases between the two ends. This CDR3 region has 13 residues.

The V gene is TRBV29-1, the J gene TRBJ2-7; maybe TRBD2 (6 bases). This CDR3 spans 11 amino acids. V was trimmed by 4 bases and J by 6 bases, leaving 10 bases between them. Per the germline V gene, CDR1 is SQVTM and CDR2 is ANQGSEA. The CDR3 spells CSVAEGGEQYF. CDR3 nucleotides: TGCAGCGTTGCGGAGGGAGGCGAGCAGTACTTC.

This chain links TRBV9 with TRBJ2-5; D possibly corresponds to TRBD1 (5 bases). The V gene lost 3 bases and the J gene lost 6 bases, with 12 bases spanning the gap. The CDR3 spans 13 residues. Germline CDR1 is SGDLS and CDR2 is YYNGEE. The CDR3 loop is CASSGGTRQTQYF. As DNA, the CDR3 is TGTGCCAGCAGCGGGGGCACCAGGCAGACCCAGTACTTC.

CDR3 in amino acids: CASSSVSGRRYTF. The CDR3 nucleotides read TGTGCCAGCAGTTCGGTCAGTGGGAGACGCTACACCTTC. The rearrangement links TRBV28 to TRBJ1-2; D call uncertain. Germline V gene sequence: CDR1 MDHEN, CDR2 SYDVKM. Trimming pared 4 bases from V and 9 bases from J, leaving 15 bases between. The CDR3 runs to 13 residues.

The chain recombines TRBV19 with TRBJ1-1; D unresolved. The ends were cut back, 2 bases at V and 2 bases at J, with 6 bases in the middle. The CDR3 has 13 amino acids. Germline values: CDR1 LNHDA, CDR2 SQIVND (reference sequence). The CDR3 is CASSISANTEAFF. The CDR3 DNA follows: TGTGCCAGTAGTATATCTGCAAACACTGAAGCTTTCTTT.

This rearrangement joins TRBV10-1 to TRBJ2-1, with 10 bases identical to TRBD2. The CDR3 extends over 15 amino acids. V gave up 6 bases and J gave up 8 bases; unmatched junction bases: 10. The germline CDR1 and CDR2 sequences are WNHNN and SYGVQD (reference sequence). The DNA of the CDR3 is TGCGCCAGCAGCGAGGTAGCGGGAGGCCAGGATGAGCAGTTCTTC. Protein sequence: CASSEVAGGQDEQFF.

This chain joins TRBV11-3 and TRBJ2-5; D not certain. V was shortened by 5 bases and J by 5 bases, with 18 bases between the two germline ends. This CDR3 spans 15 amino acids. Germline-derived CDR1 and CDR2 are SGHNT and YENEEA. In DNA form, the CDR3 reads TGTGCCAGCAGCGTTTCGGCTCGCCCCGGGGAGACCCAGTACTTC. Translation: CASSVSARPGETQYF.

This sequence joins TRBV25-1 and TRBJ1-6, with D unresolved. The CDR3 extends over 17 amino acids. The ends were cut back, 0 bases at V and 4 bases at J, with 13 bases in the middle. Germline V lookup: CDR1 MGHDK, CDR2 SYGVNS. This CDR3 is CASSEYSGVHYNSPLHF. The DNA of the CDR3 is TGTGCCAGCAGTGAATATTCAGGAGTCCATTATAATTCACCCCTCCACTTT.

This clonotype was picked up a small number of times. The chain has TRBV28 and TRBJ1-3, with D unclear. Trimming took off 5 bases at V and 5 bases at J, with 10 bases between the two ends. This CDR3 contains 13 residues. Germline lookup yields CDR1 MDHEN and CDR2 SYDVKM. The CDR3 bases are TGTGCCAGCAGTAGACACTTACGAAACACCATATATTTT. This translates into CASSRHLRNTIYF.

This clonotype was found a few times. The rearrangement links TRBV30 to TRBJ1-2; no definite D call. Germline assignment: CDR1 GTSNPN and CDR2 SVGIG (reference sequence). The CDR3 runs 15 residues. The V end lost 0 bases, the J end lost 4 bases, and 15 bases lay between the germline ends. The CDR3 DNA reads as TGTGCCTGGAGTGTACCCGGGTTGGGAATCTATGGCTACACCTTC. Its protein is CAWSVPGLGIYGYTF.

The chain recombines TRBV11-3 with TRBJ2-4, with a tentative D call TRBD1 (6 bases). With 5 bases removed from V and 3 bases from J, the gap between germline ends came to 17 bases. The CDR3 consists of 16 residues. The V gene's germline CDR1 is SGHNT and CDR2 YENEEA. The CDR3 here is CASSGPDRFGKNIQYF. CDR3 coding DNA: TGTGCCAGCAGCGGACCCGACAGGTTTGGCAAAAACATTCAGTACTTC.

This rearrangement joins TRBV6-1 to TRBJ2-7; tentatively, D is TRBD1 or TRBD2 (6 bases each). The V gene's germline CDR1 is MNHNS and CDR2 SASEGT. V dropped 7 bases and J dropped 5 bases, with 21 bases sitting between them. CDR3 size: 15 residues. As DNA, the CDR3 is TGTGCCAGCACCACGGACGGGGGCGGTTGGAACGAGCAGTACTTC. Its translation is CASTTDGGGWNEQYF.

The chain joins TRBV24-1 to TRBJ2-2; tentative D call: TRBD1 (6 bases). The CDR3 extends over 14 amino acids. CDR1 is KGHDR, CDR2 SFDVKD, per germline. V was cut by 5 bases and J by 8 bases, with 14 bases left in between. CDR3 sequence (DNA): TGTGCCACCAGTGTGGGGACAAGAAAAGGGGAGCTGTTTTTT. Its protein product is CATSVGTRKGELFF.

V gene TRBV7-2 combines with J gene TRBJ1-5; D is uncertain. The CDR3 is 16 amino acids. V was clipped by 0 bases and J by 8 bases, with 17 bases between them. Looked up from germline, CDR1 is SGHTA and CDR2 is FQGNSA. The CDR3 DNA sequence: TGTGCCAGCAGCTTAGCGCTGGGTTCCTTAGGTGAGCCCCAGCATTTT. The encoded protein is CASSLALGSLGEPQHF.

In its sample, this clonotype was seen a few times. The rearrangement joins TRBV6-2 or TRBV6-3 to TRBJ1-5; D gene ambiguous. Germline CDR1 reads MNHEY; CDR2 reads SVGEGT. Trimming took 7 bases from V and 3 from J, leaving 13 bases between them. This CDR3 spans 14 amino acids. As DNA, the CDR3 is TGTGCCAGCACCGACTTCGGATTCAATCAGCCCCAGCATTTT. Protein: CASTDFGFNQPQHF.